A selection of T cell receptor beta chains follows, all from one sample in a study of Ad26.COV2.S vaccination and SARS-CoV-2 variants. Profiled with immunoSEQ multiplex PCR; TCRdb holds only in-frame clones, not every one. Seen here are more than 400,000 clones, about 90% observed once, and the top ten hold approximately 1.7%. The sequenced sample was peripheral blood, obtained in a trial of Ad26.COV2.S vaccine versus placebo. Receptor source: a person between 18 and 59 years old who received the Ad26.COV2.S COVID-19 vaccine or a placebo. The CDR3 runs from the conserved cysteine through the conserved F or W. A D gene is named only where the DNA matches it firmly. Where a row states a size, it is once, few, many or the class of an expanded clone; other rows omit it.

size	J	V	D	CDR3	DNA
.	TRBJ2-3	TRBV5-1	TRBD1	CASRRTGLTDTQYF	TGCGCCAGCAGAAGGACAGGGCTCACAGATACGCAGTATTTT
.	TRBJ1-2	TRBV11-2	.	CASSKRATGREDGGYTF	TGTGCCAGCAGCAAAAGGGCTACGGGCAGGGAGGACGGAGGCTACACCTTC
.	TRBJ1-2	TRBV3-1/TRBV3-2	.	CASRARGLWGYTF	TGTGCCAGCAGAGCAAGGGGACTGTGGGGCTACACCTTC
once	TRBJ2-1	TRBV5-6	.	CASSLGLVNEQFF	TGTGCCAGCAGCTTGGGGCTAGTCAATGAGCAGTTCTTC
.	TRBJ2-5	TRBV7-9	.	CASSLVGRQETQYF	TGTGCCAGCAGCTTAGTGGGCAGACAAGAGACCCAGTACTTC
.	TRBJ1-1	TRBV2	TRBD1	CASSPQGAGVGTEAFF	TGTGCCAGCAGCCCACAGGGGGCCGGTGTCGGCACTGAAGCTTTCTTT
.	TRBJ2-7	TRBV10-1	.	CATTPPYRTYEQYF	TGCGCCACCACCCCCCCCTACAGAACCTACGAGCAGTACTTC
.	TRBJ2-1	TRBV15	TRBD1	CATSRDWGQGYNEQFF	TGTGCCACCAGCAGAGATTGGGGACAGGGTTACAATGAGCAGTTCTTC
.	TRBJ2-7	TRBV2	.	CASFDIRGRTKQYF	TGTGCCAGCTTTGATATCAGGGGCCGAACTAAGCAGTACTTC
.	TRBJ2-7	TRBV7-8	TRBD1	CASSSNGRDSTGF	TGTGCCAGCAGCTCGAACGGTCGGGACAGTACCGGCTTC
.	TRBJ1-1	TRBV4-1	TRBD1	CASSGNRGGTEAFF	TGCGCCAGCAGCGGAAACAGGGGCGGCACTGAAGCTTTCTTT
.	TRBJ2-1	TRBV10-2	.	CASSEPGVAPYNEQFF	TGCGCCAGCAGTGAGCCGGGGGTAGCTCCCTACAATGAGCAGTTCTTC
.	TRBJ1-1	TRBV7-9	.	CASSLVRGQGTEAFF	TGTGCCAGCAGCTTAGTCCGGGGGCAGGGCACTGAAGCTTTCTTT
.	TRBJ2-5	TRBV2	.	CASSPSGETQYF	TGTGCCAGCAGCCCATCGGGGGAGACCCAGTACTTC
.	TRBJ1-6	TRBV5-1	.	CASSLGQGNNSPLHF	TGCGCCAGCAGCTTGGGGCAGGGTAATAATTCACCCCTCCACTTT
.	TRBJ2-1	TRBV30	TRBD1	CAWGQAYNEQFF	TGTGCCTGGGGACAGGCCTACAATGAGCAGTTCTTC
.	TRBJ1-1	TRBV7-2	.	CASSLAVPGTEAFF	TGTGCCAGCAGCTTAGCGGTCCCGGGGACTGAAGCTTTCTTT
few	TRBJ2-2	TRBV7-9	TRBD2	CASSSTRAQTSDVGELFF	TGTGCCAGCAGCTCAACCCGCGCGCAGACTAGCGATGTCGGGGAGCTGTTTTTT
.	TRBJ2-1	TRBV19	TRBD2	CASSILAGVGNEQFF	TGTGCCAGTAGTATCCTAGCGGGGGTCGGGAATGAGCAGTTCTTC
.	TRBJ1-4	TRBV19	.	CASSEQPEKLFF	TGTGCCAGTAGTGAACAGCCTGAAAAACTGTTTTTT
.	TRBJ2-5	TRBV18	.	CASSPGQGQYF	TGTGCCAGCTCACCAGGGCAGGGCCAGTACTTC
.	TRBJ1-2	TRBV28	.	CASSPDRYGYTF	TGTGCCAGCAGCCCCGACAGGTATGGCTACACCTTC
.	TRBJ1-3	TRBV15	.	CATSQDVGNTIYF	TGTGCCACCAGCCAGGACGTAGGAAACACCATATATTTT
.	TRBJ2-1	TRBV9	.	CASSVAGADNEQFF	TGTGCCAGCAGCGTTGCGGGGGCCGACAATGAGCAGTTCTTC
.	TRBJ2-1	TRBV19	TRBD2	CASSTPDRLADYNEQFF	TGTGCCAGTAGTACGCCCGACCGGCTAGCGGACTACAATGAGCAGTTCTTC
.	TRBJ1-5	TRBV18	.	CASSKGPGNQPQHF	TGTGCCAGCTCAAAGGGTCCCGGCAATCAGCCCCAGCATTTT
.	TRBJ1-4	TRBV30	.	CAWSQTLGEKLFF	TGTGCCTGGAGCCAAACGCTTGGGGAAAAACTGTTTTTT
.	TRBJ2-2	TRBV2	.	CASSFLDGYTGELFF	TGTGCCAGCAGTTTCCTGGACGGATACACCGGGGAGCTGTTTTTT
.	TRBJ2-1	TRBV5-4	TRBD1	CASSLAALRDRDYEQFF	TGTGCCAGCAGCTTGGCCGCACTCCGGGACAGGGACTATGAGCAGTTCTTC
.	TRBJ1-1	TRBV4-1	.	CASSPQMNTEAFF	TGCGCCAGCAGCCCTCAGATGAACACTGAAGCTTTCTTT
.	TRBJ2-7	TRBV4-3	TRBD2	CASSQGTGGPYEQYF	TGCGCCAGCAGCCAAGGGACGGGGGGTCCTTACGAGCAGTACTTC
.	TRBJ2-3	TRBV7-2	.	CASSHRGLTDTQYF	TGTGCCAGCAGTCATCGCGGCCTCACAGATACGCAGTATTTT
.	TRBJ2-3	TRBV7-2	.	CASSLGHSLIKTDTQYF	TGTGCCAGCAGCTTAGGTCATTCCCTGATTAAGACAGATACGCAGTATTTT
.	TRBJ2-3	TRBV4-1	.	CASSPNLLAETTDTQYF	TGCGCCAGCAGCCCGAATCTGCTAGCCGAAACCACAGATACGCAGTATTTT
.	TRBJ2-7	TRBV3-1/TRBV3-2	.	CASSQTTYYEQYF	TGTGCCAGCAGCCAAACAACTTACTACGAGCAGTACTTC
.	TRBJ1-1	TRBV7-9	.	CASSQPLTVNTEAFF	TGTGCCAGCAGCCAACCCCTGACAGTGAACACTGAAGCTTTCTTT
once	TRBJ2-3	TRBV7-2	.	CASTGADTQYF	TGTGCCAGCACGGGGGCAGATACGCAGTATTTT
once	TRBJ2-6	TRBV28	.	CASRRGYSGANVLTF	TGTGCCAGTCGACGGGGGTACTCTGGGGCCAACGTCCTGACTTTC
.	TRBJ1-3	TRBV7-6	TRBD1	CASSLVNRGHSGNTIYF	TGTGCCAGCAGCTTAGTTAACAGGGGGCACTCTGGAAACACCATATATTTT
.	TRBJ1-2	TRBV18	TRBD1	CASSPAGQAKGKGGYTF	TGTGCCAGCTCACCGGCGGGACAGGCGAAGGGAAAGGGTGGCTACACCTTC
few	TRBJ2-3	TRBV19	TRBD1	CASSTAQGVDTQYF	TGTGCCAGTAGTACCGCCCAGGGGGTAGATACGCAGTATTTT
once	TRBJ1-6	TRBV2	.	CASTLVRGNSPLHF	TGTGCCAGCACCCTCGTGCGGGGGAATTCACCCCTCCACTTT
.	TRBJ2-4	TRBV6-2/TRBV6-3	TRBD1	CASSKQGAKNIQYF	TGTGCCAGCAGCAAACAGGGGGCCAAAAACATTCAGTACTTC
.	TRBJ2-1	TRBV29-1	.	CSVGRDNEQFF	TGCAGCGTTGGCCGAGACAATGAGCAGTTCTTC
.	TRBJ2-4	TRBV10-2	TRBD2	CASSDALGLAYNIQYF	TGCGCCAGCAGTGACGCGCTGGGACTAGCGTACAACATTCAGTACTTC
.	TRBJ1-1	TRBV10-2	.	CASSKGENTEAFF	TGCGCCAGCAGTAAGGGGGAAAACACTGAAGCTTTCTTT
.	TRBJ2-7	TRBV7-9	.	CASSHDLGPLTSYEQYF	TGTGCCAGCAGCCATGATTTGGGACCGCTAACCTCCTACGAGCAGTACTTC
.	TRBJ2-3	TRBV6-6	.	CASSSPAPAGTDTQYF	TGTGCCAGCAGCTCCCCAGCCCCAGCTGGAACAGATACGCAGTATTTT
.	TRBJ2-1	TRBV29-1	TRBD2	CSVAAGTSLLNEQFF	TGCAGCGTGGCCGCGGGGACTAGCCTCCTTAATGAGCAGTTCTTC
.	TRBJ2-6	TRBV3-1/TRBV3-2	.	CASSPGSGANVLTF	TGTGCCAGCAGCCCCGGCTCTGGGGCCAACGTCCTGACTTTC
.	TRBJ2-1	TRBV2	.	CASSGRRGNSNNEQFF	TGTGCCAGCAGTGGTCGGAGAGGCAATTCGAACAATGAGCAGTTCTTC
.	TRBJ2-1	TRBV7-2	.	CASSLPLGGEQFF	TGTGCCAGCAGCTTACCGTTGGGTGGTGAGCAGTTCTTC
.	TRBJ2-1	TRBV12-3/TRBV12-4	.	CASSPTQGAEQFF	TGTGCCAGCAGTCCCACCCAGGGTGCCGAGCAGTTCTTC
.	TRBJ1-5	TRBV4-3	.	CASSRLGKWEAQPQHF	TGCGCCAGCAGCCGGTTGGGGAAGTGGGAAGCTCAGCCCCAGCATTTT
.	TRBJ2-7	TRBV18	.	CASSPSSGFYYEQYF	TGTGCCAGCTCACCTTCGAGCGGGTTTTACTACGAGCAGTACTTC